A single T cell receptor (beta chain) is shown here with its context. The data were obtained in a study of blood T cell repertoires in COVID-19. This CDR3 contains 13 residues. The germline V gene has CDR1 SGHNT and CDR2 YYREEE (reference sequence). Deletions cut 0 bases from V and 1 base from J, with 5 bases between. Method: immunoSEQ multiplex PCR; TCRdb's copy keeps in-frame clones and lacks some. Counted here are about 70,000 clones, around 85% occurring once; the ten biggest clones make up 12%. The specimen was peripheral blood. The chain uses TRBV5-4 and TRBJ2-7; D gene unclear. This receptor was obtained from a human donor in a cohort sampled during active COVID-19. The CDR3 nucleotides read TGTGCCAGCAGCTTGGATCTTTCCTACGAGCAGTACTTC. Protein product: CASSLDLSYEQYF.